The 11 T cell receptor beta chains in this list originate from one sample, sequenced in a study of blood T cell repertoires in COVID-19. The protocol was immunoSEQ multiplex PCR, while the TCRdb copy is restricted to in-frame clones and leaves out a portion. The sample has about 95,000 clones, roughly 90% seen once. The sequenced material came from peripheral blood. The receptors stem from a man aged 55 to 70 with COVID-19, enrolled during active disease.

This sequence joins TRBV4-1 and TRBJ2-2; 7 bases line up with TRBD1. Germline V gives CDR1 MGHRA, CDR2 YSYEKL. V lost 1 base and J lost 6; bases outside the gene matches: 5. The CDR3 is 15 residues long. The CDR3 coding sequence is TGCGCCAGCAGCCAAGCAGGGGGAAGTGCCGGGGAGCTGTTTTTT. Translating it yields CASSQAGGSAGELFF.

This sequence joins TRBV28 and TRBJ1-4; D might be TRBD1 (5 bases). There are 15 residues in the CDR3. Trimming removed 5 bases at V and 5 bases at J, with 15 bases between. From germline, CDR1 is MDHEN and CDR2 SYDVKM. CDR3 sequence: CASSIGGAPNEKLFF. DNA of the CDR3: TGTGCCAGCAGTATTGGAGGGGCTCCGAATGAAAAACTGTTTTTT.

The CDR3 DNA is TGTGCCAGCGGGGGCGAAGCCAAAAACATTCAGTACTTC. It yields the protein CASGGEAKNIQYF. The chain couples TRBV3-1 (or the pseudogene TRBV3-2) to TRBJ2-4, with D perhaps matching TRBD1 (6 bases). Trimming left V 8 bases short and J 0 bases short, with 8 bases between. CDR1 and CDR2 (germline): LGHDT, YNNKEL (reference sequence). The CDR3 has 13 amino acids.

The V and J genes are TRBV3-1 (or the pseudogene TRBV3-2) and TRBJ2-1, with a tentative D call TRBD2 (5 bases). The CDR3 loop spans 12 amino acids. Germline assignment: CDR1 LGHDT and CDR2 YNNKEL (reference sequence). V was cut by 6 bases and J by 6 bases, with 9 bases left in between. CDR3 loop: CASRGVTNEQFF. CDR3 sequence (DNA): TGTGCCAGCAGGGGAGTCACCAATGAGCAGTTCTTC.

This sequence joins TRBV6-5 and TRBJ2-5; TRBD2 aligns across 15 bases. Germline CDR1 and CDR2: MNHEY and SVGAGI. The CDR3 is 16 amino acids. V shed 4 bases, J shed 5 bases, and the junction held 5 bases outside the gene matches. The CDR3 reads CASSSGLAGGQETQYF. The CDR3 nucleotides read TGTGCCAGCAGTTCCGGACTAGCGGGAGGGCAGGAGACCCAGTACTTC.

The chain joins TRBV20-1 to TRBJ2-7, with 9 positions matching TRBD2. This CDR3 contains 14 residues. V gave up 3 bases and J gave up 0 bases; unmatched junction bases: 3. CDR1 DFQATT and CDR2 SNEGSKA come from the germline V gene (reference sequence). The CDR3 DNA is TGCAGTGCTAGTCCGACTAGCGGCTCCTACGAGCAGTACTTC. Its translation is CSASPTSGSYEQYF.

This clone was seen only once. The genes are TRBV19 and TRBJ2-1; D perhaps matches TRBD2 (6 bases). Looked up from germline, CDR1 is LNHDA and CDR2 is SQIVND (reference sequence). This CDR3 comprises 14 residues. With 4 bases removed from V and 5 bases from J, the gap between germline ends came to 12 bases. DNA for the CDR3: TGTGCCAGTAGTAACCGGGACTTCGACAATGAGCAGTTCTTC. Translated, it gives CASSNRDFDNEQFF.

This chain joins TRBV4-2 and TRBJ2-1, with 7 bases identical to TRBD2. V lost 1 base and J lost 2; bases outside the gene matches: 2. The CDR3 has 15 amino acids. Germline CDR1 LGHNA, CDR2 YNFKEQ. CDR3 sequence (DNA): TGTGCCAGCAGCCAAGGAGGGACTACCTACAATGAGCAGTTCTTC. This encodes CASSQGGTTYNEQFF.

Regarding this clone: The junction does not match germline at one end; this may be a read error. The V gene is TRBV5-1, the J gene TRBJ2-1; 8 positions match TRBD2. CDR3 length: 14 amino acids. Germline CDR1 and CDR2: SGHRS and YFSETQ. The CDR3 sequence is CASSLSGAGALRVF. Written as DNA, the CDR3 is TGCGCCAGCAGCTTAAGTGGAGCGGGAGCGTTAAGGGTCTTC.

The chain employs TRBV7-8 and TRBJ2-7; 8 nucleotides line up with TRBD1. The J segment lost 5 bases and the V segment lost 4 bases, leaving 7 bases of the junction unmatched. The V gene's germline CDR1 is SGHVS and CDR2 FQNEAQ. The CDR3 totals 14 residues. The CDR3 bases are TGTGCCAGCAGCTCCCGGGACAGGTACGACGAGCAGTACTTC. Translated: CASSSRDRYDEQYF.

This rearrangement joins TRBV27 to TRBJ2-2; D gene unclear. Trimming shortened V by 3 bases and J by 0 bases, and 5 bases separated the two germline ends. The CDR3 runs 14 residues. The germline CDR1 and CDR2 sequences are MNHEY and SMNVEV (reference sequence). CDR3: CASSFLANTGELFF. The CDR3, as DNA: TGTGCCAGCAGTTTTCTAGCGAACACCGGGGAGCTGTTTTTT.